The 10 T cell receptor beta chains listed next were all sequenced from one sample in a study of blood T cells in healthy people across ages. Primers used in a second PCR of about 7 to 12 cycles were a sample-barcoded 5' primer and a J-beta primer mix. A single record per CDR3 protein comes from TCRdb applying MiXCR to the 5' RACE reads. Among 450,000 to 700,000 distinct CDR3 sequences listed, 25% to 30% were seen once. The sequencing input was blood. The receptor set was obtained from a woman aged 70-85 years in good health.

This clonotype has ten or more counts. The V call is TRBV7-2, the J call TRBJ2-7; D remains ambiguous. The CDR3 spans 12 residues. The V end lost 6 bases, the J end lost 3 bases, and 9 bases lay between the germline ends. Germline lookup yields CDR1 SGHTA and CDR2 FQGNSA. CDR3 in DNA: TGTGCCAGCAGGTTGGACGGCTACGAGCAGTACTTC. Its protein is CASRLDGYEQYF.

This chain connects TRBV2 to TRBJ1-2; D gene unclear. V lost 1 base, J lost 4 bases, and 10 bases lay in between. Germline V gene lookup returns CDR1 SNHLY and CDR2 FYNNEI. CDR3 length equals 14 residues. In DNA, the CDR3 is TGTGCCAGCAGTGAAGAGGGCACCCCCTATGGCTACACCTTC. This codes for CASSEEGTPYGYTF.

The chain is built from TRBV7-3 and TRBJ2-2; D might be TRBD1 (7 bases). With 4 bases removed from V and 7 bases from J, the gap between germline ends came to 19 bases. Looked up from germline, CDR1 is SGHTA and CDR2 is FQGTGA. The CDR3 spans 16 residues. In DNA, the CDR3 is TGTGCCAGCAGCTACCTAGCGACAGGGCAGGGCGGGGAGCTGTTTTTT. Protein sequence: CASSYLATGQGGELFF.

The chain recombines TRBV4-3 with TRBJ1-1; D is unresolved. The CDR3 totals 13 residues. V was shortened by 3 bases and J by 1 base, with 6 bases between the two germline ends. Germline V gene sequence: CDR1 LGHNA, CDR2 YSLEER. DNA for the CDR3: TGCGCCAGCAGCCACGGCCAGAACACTGAAGCTTTCTTT. Translated: CASSHGQNTEAFF.

The chain recombines TRBV7-2 with TRBJ1-3, with a possible D match to TRBD1 (6 bases). CDR1 is SGHTA, CDR2 FQGNSA, per germline. CDR3 size: 15 residues. V lost 4 bases and J lost 7, with 17 bases in between. The CDR3 DNA is TGTGCCAGCAGCTGGTCAGGGGTCGGGCAGAACACCATATATTTT. Amino acid sequence: CASSWSGVGQNTIYF.

V usage is TRBV2 and J usage is TRBJ1-6; the D gene is possibly TRBD1 (6 bases). Germline CDR1 and CDR2: SNHLY and FYNNEI. V gave up 1 base and J gave up 10 bases, with 11 bases separating them. CDR3 length equals 14 residues. CDR3 sequence reads: CASSEGGQGSPLHF. CDR3 nucleotides: TGTGCCAGCAGTGAAGGGGGGCAGGGCTCACCCCTCCACTTT.

This clonotype has a handful of counts. The rearrangement joins TRBV11-3 to TRBJ2-5, with 8 nucleotides matching TRBD2. The germline CDR1 and CDR2 sequences are SGHNT and YENEEA. The trim removed 4 bases at V and 1 base at J, leaving 8 bases unmatched. The CDR3 consists of 16 residues. Written as DNA, the CDR3 is TGTGCCAGCAGCTATAGGGTACTAGCGGCCCAAGAGACCCAGTACTTC. Encoded protein: CASSYRVLAAQETQYF. The whole variable domain, filled in from reference TRBV11-3 and TRBJ2-5, reads EAGVVQSPRYKIIEKKQPVAFWCNPISGHNTLYWYLQNLGQGPELLIRYENEEAVDDSQLPKDRFSAERLKGVDSTLKIQPAELGDSAVYLCASSYRVLAAQETQYFGPGTRLLVL.

Many counts were recorded for this clonotype. V usage is TRBV7-3 and J usage is TRBJ2-5; 8 nucleotides agree with TRBD2. The length of the CDR3 is 16 residues. The V and J ends lost 1 base and 0 bases, in that order; junction bases with no gene match: 4. Looked up from germline, CDR1 is SGHTA and CDR2 is FQGTGA. CDR3 sequence (DNA): TGTGCCAGCAGCTTAATGCCGCGGGGGGACCAAGAGACCCAGTACTTC. Its protein product is CASSLMPRGDQETQYF. Looking up the rest from reference TRBV7-3 and TRBJ2-5 gives the full variable domain: GAGVSQTPSNKVTEKGKYVELRCDPISGHTALYWYRQSLGQGPEFLIYFQGTGAADDSGLPNDRFFAVRPEGSVSTLKIQRTERGDSAVYLCASSLMPRGDQETQYFGPGTRLLVL.

The chain couples TRBV20-1 to TRBJ1-1; D is perhaps TRBD1 (5 bases). V was shortened by 1 base and J by 12 bases, with 18 bases between the two germline ends. From germline, CDR1 is DFQATT and CDR2 SNEGSKA (reference sequence). The CDR3 has 13 residues. In nucleotides, the CDR3 is TGCAGTGCTAGAGGGCGAACCAGGGAGACGCCTTTCTTT. Translating gives CSARGRTRETPFF.

This clonotype was seen a handful of times. The chain links TRBV7-9 to TRBJ2-7; either TRBD1 or TRBD2 may supply D (5 bases each). CDR1 is SEHNR and CDR2 is FQNEAQ in the germline V gene (reference sequence). V was cut by 5 bases and J by 7 bases, with 15 bases left in between. The CDR3 covers 13 residues. The CDR3 is CASSGDPRGEQYF. The CDR3 DNA reads TGTGCCAGCAGCGGGGACCCTCGCGGTGAGCAGTACTTC.